These 5 T cell receptor beta chains were all obtained from the same sample, sequenced in a study of radiation and T cells in renal cell carcinoma. The table came from immunoSEQ multiplex PCR; TCRdb's copy has only in-frame clones and leaves some out. The profile covers 100,000 to 150,000 clones, with roughly 85% appearing a single time and under 4% taken by the ten largest. The time point: baseline pretreatment blood. The treatment was: 15 Gy SBRT to primary tumor, nephrectomy 4 weeks later. The sequencing here drew on blood, taken from a patient whose treatment included radiotherapy and nephrectomy. These receptors came from a woman aged 60-75 years with renal cell carcinoma.

The rearrangement joins TRBV30 to TRBJ2-4, with 8 bases aligning to TRBD2. Per germline, CDR1 GTSNPN and CDR2 SVGIG (reference sequence). V shed 4 bases and J 4 bases; nucleotides not matched to a gene: 0. The CDR3 consists of 12 residues. The chain's CDR3 is CAWTSGKNIQYF. The CDR3 region has the DNA TGTGCCTGGACTAGCGGGAAAAACATTCAGTACTTC.

This chain uses TRBV2 with TRBJ1-1; no reliable D call. From germline, CDR1 is SNHLY and CDR2 FYNNEI. V was shortened by 3 bases and J by 0 bases, with 11 bases between the two germline ends. The CDR3 spans 15 residues. CDR3: CASSEFGYMNTEAFF. The DNA of the CDR3 is TGTGCCAGCAGTGAGTTCGGATACATGAACACTGAAGCTTTCTTT.

The gene calls are TRBV5-4 and TRBJ1-2; 7 bases map to TRBD1. The CDR3 length is 18 residues. CDR1 is SGHNT, CDR2 YYREEE, per germline (reference sequence). Trimming removed 2 bases from V and 3 bases from J; junction bases left unmatched: 16. The CDR3 region has the DNA TGTGCCAGCAGCTTAATGGACAGGACGCCAGACCGCTACTATGGCTACACCTTC. This codes for CASSLMDRTPDRYYGYTF.

V and J are TRBV6-5 and TRBJ2-7; 8 bases align to TRBD2. This CDR3 has 14 residues. V lost 2 bases, J lost 5 bases, and 5 bases stayed unmatched. Germline loops: CDR1 MNHEY, CDR2 SVGAGI. CDR3 amino acids: CASSYNGGADEQYF. CDR3 coding DNA: TGTGCCAGCAGTTACAACGGGGGGGCCGACGAGCAGTACTTC.

The CDR3 region is CASSDSRGSQYF. For the CDR3, the DNA is TGTGCCAGCAGTGACTCCAGGGGCTCTCAGTACTTC. This chain uses TRBV6-4 with TRBJ2-7, with TRBD1 as a possible D gene (6 bases). The CDR3 spans 12 residues. The V and J ends lost 0 bases and 10 bases respectively, with 10 bases between them. The germline gives CDR1 MRHNA, CDR2 SNTAGT.